This paragraph reports one T cell receptor (beta chain). Antigen: not known. This record comes from a study of shared clonotypes between healthy human individuals. Study-wide findings and caveats: Clonotypes which were not shared had lower generation probabilities than clonotypes that all four donors shared. The sharing of about 5% of naive CD4 clonotypes was seen across a handful of donors.

CD45RO negativity and positive selection for CCR7 defined naive CD8 cells, a population that excluded terminally differentiated effector memory CD45RA+ cells. At the deep level, the assay was run. Repertoires were generated with immunoSEQ multiplex PCR, while TCRdb's copy carries only in-frame clones and drops some. Seen here are hundreds of thousands of clones, 90% to 95% observed once, and the top ten hold under 30%. Per germline, CDR1 MGHRA and CDR2 YSYEKL. The V and J ends lost 1 base and 5 bases, in that order; junction bases with no gene match: 13. This CDR3 contains 18 residues. Source material: naive CD8+ T cells sorted from blood. The clonotype comes from a man aged 25-45 years in good health. This sequence joins TRBV4-1 and TRBJ2-2; TRBD2 matches 7 bases. CDR3 region: CASSQVWLAVSMTGELFF. The CDR3 coding sequence is TGCGCCAGCAGCCAAGTGTGGCTAGCGGTTAGCATGACCGGGGAGCTGTTTTTT.